Listed here are 4 T cell receptor beta chains from one sample, sequenced in a study of T-cell memory formation after mild COVID-19. Using its own MiXCR run on the 5' RACE reads, TCRdb lists one record per CDR3 protein. This sample has approximately 260,000 distinct CDR3 sequences, with about a sixth found just once. Sequenced sample: PBMCs or a T cell subset sorted from them (not recorded which). The receptors derive from a man in his late teens or twenties who had mild COVID-19 (a few samples of this study predate the infection). Cell type and time point are not known.

This clonotype was observed a few times. The chain joins TRBV20-1 to TRBJ2-5; tentative D call: TRBD1 (6 bases). Germline values: CDR1 DFQATT, CDR2 SNEGSKA (reference sequence). Trimming left V 6 bases short and J 0 bases short, with 11 bases between. The CDR3 has 13 residues. The CDR3 DNA reads TGCAGTGCCGAACGGGACAACCAAGAGACCCAGTACTTC. It specifies CSAERDNQETQYF.

The chain recombines TRBV24-1 with TRBJ2-3; TRBD2 matches 7 bases. With 9 bases clipped from V and 9 bases from J, the junction kept 8 bases outside the gene matches. The length of the CDR3 is 12 residues. Per the germline V gene, CDR1 is KGHDR and CDR2 is SFDVKD. The CDR3: CATEGAGETQYF. As DNA, the CDR3 is TGTGCCACCGAAGGTGCGGGGGAGACGCAGTATTTT.

The rearrangement uses TRBV7-6 and TRBJ2-7; D may be TRBD1 (6 bases). The V end lost 2 bases, the J end lost 6 bases, and 14 bases lay between the germline ends. The V gene's germline CDR1 is SGHVS and CDR2 FNYEAQ. CDR3 size: 14 residues. CDR3 protein: CASSLLLRGGEQYV. In nucleotides, the CDR3 is TGTGCCAGCAGCTTACTTCTTAGAGGGGGCGAGCAGTACGTC.

A single count supports this clonotype. V and J are TRBV20-1 and TRBJ1-4; D unresolved. Between the trimmed V and J ends, which lost 0 bases and 3 bases, there was a span of 8 bases. Germline loops: CDR1 DFQATT, CDR2 SNEGSKA (reference sequence). The length of the CDR3 is 14 residues. CDR3 nucleotides: TGCAGTGCTAGAGATGGGGAGGCTAATGAAAAACTGTTTTTT. This sequence encodes CSARDGEANEKLFF.